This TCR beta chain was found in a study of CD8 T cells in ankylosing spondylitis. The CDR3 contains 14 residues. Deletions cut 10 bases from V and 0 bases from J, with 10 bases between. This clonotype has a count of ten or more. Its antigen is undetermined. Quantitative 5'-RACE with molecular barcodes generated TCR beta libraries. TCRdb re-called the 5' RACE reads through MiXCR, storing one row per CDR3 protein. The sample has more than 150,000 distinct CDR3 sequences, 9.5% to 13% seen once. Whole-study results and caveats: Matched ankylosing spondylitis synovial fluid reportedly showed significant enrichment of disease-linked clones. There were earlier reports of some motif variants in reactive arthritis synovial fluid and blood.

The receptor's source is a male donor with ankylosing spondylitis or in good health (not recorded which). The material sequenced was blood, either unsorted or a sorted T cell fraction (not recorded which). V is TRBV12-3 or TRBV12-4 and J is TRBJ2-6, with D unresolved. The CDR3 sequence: CAIAGVSGANVLTF. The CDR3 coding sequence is TGTGCCATCGCTGGGGTCTCTGGGGCCAACGTCCTGACTTTC.